These T cell receptor beta chains were read from a single sample in a study of cytomegalovirus exposure and HLA in healthy donors. Some clones are missing from TCRdb's copy, which holds only in-frame ones; the method was immunoSEQ multiplex PCR. Among roughly 150,000 clones listed, about 85% were seen once. The sample taken for sequencing was PBMCs. The receptor source for this set is a boy aged 2 to 10 in good health and CMV-seronegative. Both conserved end residues are part of each CDR3. D genes are given only for firm matches. Expanded clones get a size class; other rows say once, few or many, or leave the size out.

v_call	d_call	j_call	clone_size	cdr3_aa	cdr3_nt
TRBV19	TRBD1	TRBJ2-5	.	CASSATGSETQYF	TGTGCCAGTAGTGCGACAGGGTCAGAGACCCAGTACTTC
TRBV6-1	.	TRBJ1-6	.	CASSGGEPFLHLHF	TGTGCCAGCAGTGGGGGGGAACCATTCTTACACCTCCACTTT
TRBV5-6	.	TRBJ1-1	.	CASSLRGTGTEAFF	TGTGCCAGCAGCCTGCGAGGTACGGGCACTGAAGCTTTCTTT
TRBV6-6	.	TRBJ1-1	.	CASSRPDSLAPEAFF	TGTGCCAGCAGCCGGCCGGACAGTTTGGCCCCTGAAGCTTTCTTT
TRBV5-4	TRBD2	TRBJ2-3	.	CASSRGARTSTSGETDTQYF	TGTGCCAGCAGCCGTGGGGCAAGGACCTCGACTAGCGGAGAAACAGATACGCAGTATTTT
TRBV19	.	TRBJ2-1	once	CASSIRPWGWEQFF	TGTGCCAGTAGTATCCGACCGTGGGGCTGGGAGCAGTTCTTC
TRBV5-6	.	TRBJ1-4	once	CASSLNWRREKLFF	TGTGCCAGCAGCTTGAATTGGAGGAGAGAAAAACTGTTTTTT
TRBV28	.	TRBJ1-4	.	CATKTEGNEKLFF	TGTGCCACCAAGACGGAGGGCAATGAAAAACTGTTTTTT
TRBV14	.	TRBJ2-2	once	CASSPAVRVLNTGELFF	TGTGCCAGCAGCCCGGCAGTTCGGGTTTTGAACACCGGGGAGCTGTTTTTT
TRBV27	TRBD2	TRBJ2-3	once	CASSSLGVAGATDTQYF	TGTGCCAGCAGTTCCTTGGGTGTAGCGGGAGCGACAGATACGCAGTATTTT
TRBV7-9	.	TRBJ2-5	.	CASSLAPETQYF	TGTGCCAGCAGCTTAGCCCCGGAGACCCAGTACTTC
TRBV27	TRBD1	TRBJ1-2	few	CASSPPGTRGLYGYTF	TGTGCCAGCAGTCCACCCGGAACAAGGGGGCTCTATGGCTACACCTTC
TRBV19	.	TRBJ1-1	.	CATQTRLEAFF	TGTGCCACCCAGACTAGGCTTGAAGCTTTCTTT
TRBV30	TRBD1	TRBJ2-1	.	CAWDRGNEQFF	TGTGCCTGGGACAGGGGAAATGAGCAGTTCTTC
TRBV5-1	TRBD1	TRBJ1-1	.	CASSSTGGGYTEAFF	TGCGCCAGCAGCTCTACAGGGGGGGGGTACACTGAAGCTTTCTTT
TRBV7-8	.	TRBJ2-1	.	CASTRGGYEQFF	TGTGCCAGCACGAGGGGGGGATACGAGCAGTTCTTC
TRBV7-2	.	TRBJ2-3	.	CASSLGGTQSTDTQYF	TGTGCCAGCAGCTTAGGGGGGACTCAATCCACAGATACGCAGTATTTT
TRBV5-5	.	TRBJ1-2	.	CASSLWMGAQPGYTF	TGTGCCAGCAGCTTATGGATGGGGGCGCAGCCTGGCTACACCTTC
TRBV19	TRBD2	TRBJ2-5	.	CASSLISGSPETQYF	TGTGCCAGTAGTCTTATAAGCGGGAGCCCAGAGACCCAGTACTTC
TRBV28	TRBD1	TRBJ2-7	.	CASRIGGADSYEQYF	TGTGCCAGCAGAATAGGGGGCGCGGACTCCTACGAGCAGTACTTC
TRBV7-8	.	TRBJ1-5	.	CASSLGATGRNQPQHF	TGTGCCAGCAGCTTAGGGGCGACAGGACGCAATCAGCCCCAGCATTTT
TRBV5-1	.	TRBJ2-7	once	CASSRGSYEQYF	TGCGCCAGCAGCCGCGGGTCCTACGAGCAGTACTTC
TRBV11-2	TRBD1	TRBJ1-2	.	CASSFPGTGYYGYTF	TGTGCCAGCAGCTTCCCAGGGACAGGGTATTATGGCTACACCTTC
TRBV19	TRBD2	TRBJ2-1	.	CASQEREGLSYNEQFF	TGTGCCAGTCAAGAGCGGGAGGGCCTGTCCTACAATGAGCAGTTCTTC
TRBV7-9	.	TRBJ2-1	.	CASSRGTSSYNEQFF	TGTGCCAGCAGCCGCGGGACGAGCTCCTACAATGAGCAGTTCTTC
TRBV7-2	.	TRBJ1-1	.	CASTKSLQGGAEAFF	TGTGCCAGCACCAAATCCCTCCAGGGTGGAGCTGAAGCTTTCTTT
TRBV5-6	.	TRBJ1-5	few	CASRRGSNQPQHF	TGTGCCAGCAGGAGGGGGAGCAATCAGCCCCAGCATTTT
TRBV10-3	TRBD2	TRBJ2-2	.	CATWGLAGPGELFF	TGTGCCACGTGGGGACTAGCGGGACCCGGGGAGCTGTTTTTT
TRBV28	TRBD1	TRBJ1-5	.	CASRRDRGVSNQPQHF	TGTGCCAGCAGGAGGGACAGGGGAGTAAGCAATCAGCCCCAGCATTTT
TRBV19	.	TRBJ2-1	.	CASSISQISYNEQFF	TGTGCCAGTAGTATCTCACAGATCTCCTACAATGAGCAGTTCTTC
TRBV30	TRBD1	TRBJ1-2	.	CAWSATGNYGYTF	TGTGCCTGGAGTGCGACAGGGAACTATGGCTACACCTTC
TRBV28	.	TRBJ1-5	.	CASGESNQPQHF	TGTGCCAGCGGAGAGAGCAATCAGCCCCAGCATTTT
TRBV2	.	TRBJ1-2	.	CASRTSLYGYTF	TGTGCCAGCAGGACAAGTCTCTATGGCTACACCTTC
TRBV4-1	TRBD2	TRBJ2-5	.	CASSQAGSGRGETQYF	TGCGCCAGCAGCCAAGCGGGTAGCGGGAGAGGAGAGACCCAGTACTTC
TRBV6-1	.	TRBJ1-5	.	CASEDRYQPQHF	TGTGCCAGCGAGGACAGATATCAGCCCCAGCATTTT
TRBV19	.	TRBJ2-3	.	CASSMDGLFTDTQYF	TGTGCCAGTAGTATGGATGGACTCTTTACAGATACGCAGTATTTT
TRBV10-3	.	TRBJ2-5	.	CAIGRPEGGETQYF	TGTGCCATCGGCCGCCCAGAAGGAGGGGAGACCCAGTACTTC
TRBV27	TRBD2	TRBJ2-7	.	CASSVGSGPTYEQYF	TGTGCCAGCAGTGTGGGTAGCGGGCCTACCTACGAGCAGTACTTC
TRBV5-1	TRBD1	TRBJ2-5	.	CASSKGAQETQYF	TGCGCCAGCAGTAAGGGGGCACAAGAGACCCAGTACTTC
TRBV15	TRBD2	TRBJ2-1	few	CATSRDREGYNEQFF	TGTGCCACCAGCAGAGACAGGGAGGGCTACAATGAGCAGTTCTTC
TRBV7-9	.	TRBJ2-3	.	CASSRQGDTQYF	TGTGCCAGCAGTCGGCAGGGAGATACGCAGTATTTT
TRBV19	.	TRBJ2-6	.	CASSNRTVFLTF	TGTGCCAGTAGTAATCGGACAGTTTTCCTGACTTTC
TRBV18	.	TRBJ1-5	.	CASSLQGTGQPQHF	TGTGCCAGCTCATTACAGGGTACGGGACAGCCCCAGCATTTT
TRBV12-1	.	TRBJ2-1	.	CASSGDLGLADNEQFF	TGTGCCAGCAGCGGAGACCTCGGACTAGCGGACAATGAGCAGTTCTTC
TRBV18	.	TRBJ2-2	.	CASSPLSPPSNTGELFF	TGTGCCAGCTCACCATTGTCCCCTCCGTCGAACACCGGGGAGCTGTTTTTT
TRBV5-1	.	TRBJ2-7	.	CASSLEWGARNSYEQYF	TGCGCCAGCAGCTTGGAATGGGGCGCACGGAACTCCTACGAGCAGTACTTC
TRBV9	TRBD2	TRBJ2-7	.	CASRNSGTGEQYF	TGTGCCAGCAGAAATAGCGGGACCGGGGAGCAGTACTTC
TRBV7-6	TRBD1	TRBJ1-5	.	CASSLEGGPQVPQHF	TGTGCCAGCAGCTTAGAAGGGGGCCCCCAAGTGCCCCAGCATTTT
TRBV27	.	TRBJ2-7	.	CASSLSLQTKTYEQYF	TGTGCCAGCAGTTTATCGCTACAGACTAAAACCTACGAGCAGTACTTC
TRBV5-6	.	TRBJ1-3	.	CASSGGRGTGNTIYF	TGTGCCAGCAGCGGAGGGCGAGGGACTGGAAACACCATATATTTT
TRBV7-9	.	TRBJ1-2	.	CASSGVGNGYTF	TGTGCCAGTTCAGGGGTTGGTAATGGCTACACCTTC
TRBV10-1	.	TRBJ2-2	.	CASSESRPGELFF	TGCGCCAGCAGTGAAAGCCGTCCCGGGGAGCTGTTTTTT
TRBV9	TRBD1	TRBJ2-5	.	CASSVGGTGSETQYF	TGTGCCAGCAGCGTCGGGGGGACAGGGTCCGAGACCCAGTACTTC
TRBV28	TRBD1	TRBJ2-2	few	CASSLLGGGGELFF	TGTGCCAGCAGTTTATTAGGGGGCGGCGGGGAGCTGTTTTTT
TRBV28	TRBD1	TRBJ2-5	.	CASGTVEETQYF	TGTGCCAGTGGGACAGTGGAAGAGACCCAGTACTTC
TRBV2	TRBD1	TRBJ1-5	.	CASSPGTGGIQPQHF	TGTGCCAGCAGCCCTGGGACAGGGGGCATTCAGCCCCAGCATTTT
TRBV15	TRBD1	TRBJ2-1	.	CATSRGGRGQGVHNEQFF	TGTGCCACCAGCAGAGGGGGTAGGGGACAGGGGGTCCACAATGAGCAGTTCTTC
TRBV5-1	TRBD1	TRBJ1-3	.	CASSRQGPGNTIYF	TGCGCCAGCAGCCGACAGGGGCCCGGAAACACCATATATTTT
TRBV29-1	TRBD2	TRBJ2-7	.	CSVSGRARYEQYF	TGCAGCGTTAGCGGGAGGGCCAGGTACGAGCAGTACTTC